The 2 T cell receptor beta chains below all came from one sample that was sequenced in a study of glioma-infiltrating T cells. Using RNA template, CDR3s of TCR alpha and beta were amplified with iRepertoire arm-PCR. Via MiXCR, TCRdb re-called the multiplex PCR reads, giving one row per CDR3 protein. The sample carries 300,000 to 450,000 distinct CDR3 sequences, roughly 41% recorded once. Sequenced material: glioma tissue, nonneoplastic brain tissue, or PBMCs (not recorded which). The source is a human donor with low-grade glioma or glioblastoma, undergoing nonglioma brain surgery, or in good health (not recorded which).

The V and J genes are TRBV7-9 and TRBJ2-7; TRBD2 aligns across 9 bases. The CDR3 contains 16 residues. Per the germline V gene, CDR1 is SEHNR and CDR2 is FQNEAQ (reference sequence). J was trimmed by 5 bases and V by 5 bases; bases with no gene match: 13. CDR3 nucleotides: TGTGCCAGCAGCGCCAGAAAGGGTAGCGGGAGAAACGAGCAGTACTTC. This sequence encodes CASSARKGSGRNEQYF. The full variable domain, with the rest looked up from reference TRBV7-9 and TRBJ2-7, is DTGVSQNPRHKITKRGQNVTFRCDPISEHNRLYWYRQTLGQGPEFLTYFQNEAQLEKSRLLSDRFSAERPKGSFSTLEIQRTEQGDSAMYLCASSARKGSGRNEQYFGPGTRLTVT.

This clonotype was seen a handful of times. The J gene is TRBJ2-3, the V gene TRBV2; TRBD2 is a possible D gene (5 bases). V lost 5 bases and J lost 8, with 11 bases in between. Germline CDR1 reads SNHLY; CDR2 reads FYNNEI. The length of the CDR3 is 12 residues. CDR3 nucleotides: TGTGCCAGCAGTTGGATCCGGGGTACGCAGTATTTT. Translated, it gives CASSWIRGTQYF.